These 24 T cell receptor beta chains originate from one sample sequenced in a study of radiotherapy plus CTLA-4 blockade in lung cancer. Clones were read by immunoSEQ multiplex PCR, and TCRdb kept only the in-frame ones, dropping some. Of 30,000 to 35,000 clones in the sample, around 73% are singletons; the top ten hold roughly 8%. The sequences come from peripheral blood, collected from a patient treated with radiotherapy plus ipilimumab. Every receptor here comes from a human donor with non-small cell lung cancer who had stable disease on radiotherapy plus ipilimumab.

This chain joins TRBV5-4 and TRBJ2-7; tentatively, D is TRBD1 or TRBD2 (5 bases each). The CDR3 has 14 amino acids. Trimming took 4 bases from V and 4 from J, leaving 15 bases between them. Per germline, CDR1 SGHNT and CDR2 YYREEE (reference sequence). The CDR3 loop is CASSMGTIVYEQYF. The CDR3 DNA sequence: TGTGCCAGCAGCATGGGGACGATCGTTTACGAGCAGTACTTC.

This clone was recorded a few times. This chain links TRBV5-1 with TRBJ1-3; D is ambiguous. Between the trimmed V and J ends, which lost 0 bases and 0 bases, there was a span of 7 bases. The CDR3 contains 15 residues. CDR1 is SGHRS and CDR2 is YFSETQ in the germline V gene. The CDR3 protein is CASSLELSSGNTIYF. The CDR3 DNA is TGCGCCAGCAGCTTGGAACTTTCCTCTGGAAACACCATATATTTT.

The CDR3 DNA follows: TGCGCCAGCAGTGAGTCTGGGGACTACTATGGCTACACCTTC. The encoded protein is CASSESGDYYGYTF. V gene TRBV10-2 combines with J gene TRBJ1-2; D may be TRBD1 (5 bases). CDR1 WSHSY and CDR2 SAAADI come from the germline V gene. With 0 bases removed from V and 3 bases from J, the gap between germline ends came to 8 bases. This CDR3 comprises 14 residues.

The chain recombines TRBV9 with TRBJ1-3, with TRBD1 matching over 8 bases. The CDR3 runs to 14 residues. Per germline, CDR1 SGDLS and CDR2 YYNGEE. Trimming removed 3 bases from V and 4 bases from J; junction bases left unmatched: 3. CDR3 DNA sequence: TGTGCCAGCAGCGGCTGGGACAGGGGAAACACCATATATTTT. The encoded protein is CASSGWDRGNTIYF.

The V call is TRBV9, the J call TRBJ1-1; no definite D call. The CDR3 contains 14 residues. V dropped 0 bases and J dropped 7 bases, with 13 bases sitting between them. Germline V CDR1 and CDR2: SGDLS, YYNGEE. The chain's CDR3 is CASSVVGGFGEAFF. The DNA for the CDR3 is TGTGCCAGCAGCGTAGTCGGTGGGTTTGGTGAAGCTTTCTTT.

This chain joins TRBV2 and TRBJ1-2, with TRBD1 matching 8 bases. The trim removed 10 bases at V and 3 bases at J, leaving 10 bases unmatched. The CDR3 consists of 14 residues. Germline CDR1 reads SNHLY; CDR2 reads FYNNEI. CDR3 protein: CAIPDNRGDYGYTF. In DNA, the CDR3 is TGTGCCATCCCAGACAACAGGGGGGACTATGGCTACACCTTC.

This clone was seen more than once but under ten times. The chain uses TRBV6-5 and TRBJ1-2, with TRBD1 matching 8 bases. Germline V CDR1 and CDR2: MNHEY, SVGAGI. This CDR3 is built from 13 residues. Unmatched junction bases numbered 4, after V lost 7 bases and J lost 3 bases. CDR3 in DNA: TGTGCCAGCACTACAGGGGGTGACTATGGCTACACCTTC. The encoded protein is CASTTGGDYGYTF.

The chain joins TRBV30 to TRBJ1-2, with D unresolved. The CDR3 is made up of 13 amino acids. Germline V gives CDR1 GTSNPN, CDR2 SVGIG (reference sequence). Between the trimmed V and J ends, which lost 4 bases and 3 bases, there was a span of 12 bases. CDR3 in DNA: TGTGCCTGGAATCGGGAAATATACTATGGCTACACCTTC. Encoded protein: CAWNREIYYGYTF.

CDR3 sequence reads: CASSPQLANTGELFF. The DNA of the CDR3 is TGCGCCAGCAGCCCGCAACTAGCGAACACCGGGGAGCTGTTTTTT. The chain uses TRBV4-3 and TRBJ2-2; TRBD2 is a possible D gene (5 bases). Germline CDR1 is LGHNA and CDR2 is YSLEER. V lost 4 bases and J 0 bases, leaving 9 bases between the germline ends. This CDR3 is built from 15 residues.

This clone was observed a handful of times. The chain couples TRBV7-8 to TRBJ2-5; D unclear. Trimming took 5 bases from V and 1 from J, leaving 11 bases between them. CDR1 is SGHVS, CDR2 FQNEAQ, per germline. There are 14 residues in the CDR3. The CDR3 DNA follows: TGTGCCAGCAGCCCCAGGCGGTCCCAAGAGACCCAGTACTTC. Amino acid sequence: CASSPRRSQETQYF.

This clone has more than one count but fewer than ten. The chain links TRBV6-1 to TRBJ2-7, with TRBD1 matching over 9 bases. CDR1 and CDR2 (germline): MNHNS, SASEGT. The CDR3 extends over 14 amino acids. V was clipped by 5 bases and J by 0 bases; unmatched bases: 2. The chain's CDR3 is CASSRDRDSYEQYF. The CDR3 DNA is TGTGCCAGCAGTCGGGACAGGGACTCCTACGAGCAGTACTTC.

The chain couples TRBV19 to TRBJ1-2; 11 bases line up with TRBD1. Germline V gives CDR1 LNHDA, CDR2 SQIVND (reference sequence). The CDR3 totals 15 residues. V shed 0 bases, J shed 5 bases, and the junction held 2 bases outside the gene matches. The CDR3 bases are TGTGCCAGTAGTATAGACCGGGACAGGGGGTATGGCTACACCTTC. Translated: CASSIDRDRGYGYTF. The entire variable domain, with the rest obtained from reference TRBV19 and TRBJ1-2, is as follows: DGGITQSPKYLFRKEGQNVTLSCEQNLNHDAMYWYRQDPGQGLRLIYYSQIVNDFQKGDIAEGYSVSREKKESFPLTVTSAQKNPTAFYLCASSIDRDRGYGYTFGSGTRLTVV.

This clone was detected once. The chain combines TRBV27 with TRBJ1-5; TRBD1 aligns across 7 bases. The CDR3 is made up of 12 amino acids. Looked up from germline, CDR1 is MNHEY and CDR2 is SMNVEV (reference sequence). V dropped 6 bases and J dropped 5; count of bases not matched to a gene: 1. The CDR3 sequence: CASRTGYQPQHF. Written as DNA, the CDR3 is TGTGCCAGCAGGACAGGGTATCAGCCCCAGCATTTT.

CDR3 nucleotides: TGTGCCATCAGTGTCGGGGACTATGGCTACACCTTC. Encoded protein: CAISVGDYGYTF. The chain uses TRBV10-3 and TRBJ1-2; D is ambiguous. Germline V gene sequence: CDR1 ENHRY, CDR2 SYGVKD. V lost 4 bases and J 3 bases, leaving 6 bases between the germline ends. CDR3 length equals 12 residues.

CDR3 residues: CASSLSRDRGHPYEQYV. CDR3 DNA: TGTGCCAGCAGCTTGTCCCGGGACAGGGGGCACCCCTACGAGCAGTACGTC. The rearrangement links TRBV5-6 to TRBJ2-7, with 12 bases lining up with TRBD1. CDR3 length equals 17 residues. V dropped 1 base and J dropped 2; count of bases not matched to a gene: 7. Germline V lookup: CDR1 SGHDT, CDR2 YYEEEE.

The sample holds one count of this clone. The V and J genes are TRBV11-3 and TRBJ2-5; a possible D gene is TRBD1 (5 bases). Trimming cost V 1 base and J 5 bases, with 8 bases left between them. This CDR3 has 13 amino acids. The germline CDR1 and CDR2 sequences are SGHNT and YENEEA. CDR3 loop: CASSLGPGETQYF. CDR3 in DNA: TGTGCCAGCAGCTTAGGGCCAGGGGAGACCCAGTACTTC.

The chain is built from TRBV9 and TRBJ2-2, with TRBD2 matching 8 bases. The CDR3 sequence is 15 residues long. Losses at the gene ends were 0 bases for V and 7 bases for J; bases not matched to a gene: 5. Germline assignment: CDR1 SGDLS and CDR2 YYNGEE. The CDR3 DNA is TGTGCCAGCAGCGTAGCGACCGGGGGGGTCGGGGAGCTGTTTTTT. This encodes CASSVATGGVGELFF.

The rearrangement uses TRBV4-2 and TRBJ2-6, with D possibly TRBD2 on 6 matching bases. This CDR3 comprises 15 residues. Germline V gives CDR1 LGHNA, CDR2 YNFKEQ. Trimming took 3 bases from V and 6 from J, leaving 12 bases between them. In DNA form, the CDR3 reads TGTGCCAGCAGCCAGGAGGGAGTGGAGGCCAACGTCCTGACTTTC. This sequence encodes CASSQEGVEANVLTF.

A word on this clone: Because the CDR3 is missing its conserved closing phenylalanine or tryptophan, this is likely a read error. CDR3 region: CASSLGEGPDYGYTL. CDR3 sequence (DNA): TGTGCCAGCAGCCTCGGGGAGGGTCCTGACTATGGCTACACCCTC. This chain links TRBV7-9 with TRBJ1-2, with no clear D. CDR3 length: 15 residues. In germline, CDR1 is SEHNR, CDR2 FQNEAQ (reference sequence). Trimming took 5 bases from V and 3 from J, leaving 16 bases between them.

The CDR3 DNA is TGTGCCAGCAGTCGGAACGGGGTCTCCTACGAGCAGTACGTC. It is translated as CASSRNGVSYEQYV. This sequence joins TRBV6-5 and TRBJ2-7, with a possible D match to TRBD2 (5 bases). Trimming shortened V by 5 bases and J by 0 bases, and 11 bases separated the two germline ends. This CDR3 is 14 amino acids long. CDR1 and CDR2 from the germline V gene are MNHEY and SVGAGI.

This clone occurred once. The rearrangement joins TRBV2 to TRBJ1-1; a possible D gene is TRBD1 (5 bases). The CDR3 loop spans 14 amino acids. Germline CDR1 reads SNHLY; CDR2 reads FYNNEI. V was cut by 3 bases and J by 1 base, with 9 bases left in between. CDR3 nucleotide sequence: TGTGCCAGCAGTGACAGGGTTGCGAACACTGAAGCTTTCTTT. The encoded protein is CASSDRVANTEAFF. The entire variable domain, with the rest obtained from reference TRBV2 and TRBJ1-1, is as follows: EPEVTQTPSHQVTQMGQEVILRCVPISNHLYFYWYRQILGQKVEFLVSFYNNEISEKSEIFDDQFSVERPDGSNFTLKIRSTKLEDSAMYFCASSDRVANTEAFFGQGTRLTVV.

The genes are TRBV2 and TRBJ2-4, with D possibly matching TRBD1 (6 bases). This CDR3 has 15 amino acids. Per germline, CDR1 SNHLY and CDR2 FYNNEI. The V end lost 9 bases, the J end lost 0 bases, and 15 bases lay between the germline ends. This chain's CDR3 is CASSGESRAKNIQYF. The CDR3 DNA follows: TGTGCCAGTTCAGGGGAGAGTAGAGCCAAAAACATTCAGTACTTC.

V usage is TRBV9 and J usage is TRBJ1-3; the match to TRBD1 covers 8 bases. V lost 4 bases to trimming and J lost 8 bases; unmatched junction nucleotides: 14. Germline CDR1 SGDLS, CDR2 YYNGEE. This CDR3 comprises 16 residues. The CDR3 is CASSPNLGQGADTIYF. CDR3 DNA: TGTGCCAGCAGCCCCAATCTTGGACAGGGTGCGGACACCATATATTTT. Based on the CDR3 plus reference TRBV9 and TRBJ1-3, the full variable domain is DSGVTQTPKHLITATGQRVTLRCSPRSGDLSVYWYQQSLDQGLQFLIQYYNGEERAKGNILERFSAQQFPDLHSELNLSSLELGDSALYFCASSPNLGQGADTIYFGEGSWLTVV.

The V gene is TRBV6-1, the J gene TRBJ1-5, with TRBD1 matching over 9 bases. Germline CDR1 is MNHNS and CDR2 is SASEGT. The CDR3 loop spans 13 amino acids. Losses at the gene ends were 6 bases for V and 5 bases for J; bases not matched to a gene: 2. The CDR3 DNA reads TGTGCCAGCAGCACAGGGGGCTATCAGCCCCAGCATTTT. Protein: CASSTGGYQPQHF.